One and the same sample provided the 18 T cell receptor beta chains below, sequenced in a study of blood T cell repertoires in COVID-19. Clones were read by immunoSEQ multiplex PCR, and TCRdb kept only the in-frame ones, dropping some. The sample carries around 89,000 clones, approximately 90% recorded once. What was sequenced was peripheral blood. These receptor sequences come from a man aged 50 to 59 with acute or convalescent COVID-19.

This rearrangement joins TRBV7-2 to TRBJ1-5, with D possibly being TRBD1 (5 bases). V was clipped by 5 bases and J by 1 base, with 12 bases between them. Germline V CDR1 and CDR2: SGHTA, FQGNSA. The CDR3 has 15 amino acids. CDR3 in amino acids: CASSPRVGSNQPQHF. In DNA, the CDR3 is TGTGCCAGCAGCCCCAGGGTTGGGAGCAATCAGCCCCAGCATTTT.

This CDR3 is CARSQAGDNEQFF. The CDR3 coding sequence is TGTGCCAGAAGCCAAGCGGGGGATAATGAGCAGTTCTTC. The chain links TRBV5-3 to TRBJ2-1, with TRBD2 matching 8 bases. TRBV5-3 is given ORF status, its function remaining uncertain. V lost 4 bases, J lost 7 bases, and 4 bases stayed unmatched. The CDR3 extends over 13 amino acids.

This chain joins TRBV24-1 and TRBJ1-5; no clear D. The ends were cut back, 5 bases at V and 0 bases at J, with 7 bases in the middle. The CDR3 loop spans 14 amino acids. The germline CDR1 and CDR2 sequences are KGHDR and SFDVKD. CDR3 residues: CATSGPYSNQPQHF. The DNA of the CDR3 is TGTGCCACCAGTGGTCCTTATAGCAATCAGCCCCAGCATTTT.

CDR3 DNA: TGTGCCGGTGCGGAGTCCGGGGGGGCGTATACGCAGTATTTT. Its translation: CAGAESGGAYTQYF. V and J are TRBV5-4 and TRBJ2-3; 8 positions agree with TRBD2. Germline V CDR1 and CDR2: SGHNT, YYREEE (reference sequence). The V and J ends lost 10 bases and 7 bases, in that order; junction bases with no gene match: 14. CDR3 length equals 14 residues.

This chain joins TRBV2 and TRBJ2-7, with D possibly being TRBD2 (5 bases). The CDR3 spans 15 residues. V dropped 3 bases and J dropped 3 bases, with 15 bases sitting between them. Germline loops: CDR1 SNHLY, CDR2 FYNNEI. The CDR3 region has the DNA TGTGCCAGCAGTGAGGGCAACGGGAACTTCTACGAGCAGTACTTC. Protein sequence: CASSEGNGNFYEQYF.

The chain carries TRBV19 and TRBJ1-4; 7 positions agree with TRBD1. From germline, CDR1 is LNHDA and CDR2 SQIVND (reference sequence). V lost 5 bases and J lost 8; bases outside the gene matches: 11. The CDR3 totals 15 residues. The CDR3 region is CASSSPGQGGEKLFF. In DNA form, the CDR3 reads TGTGCCAGTAGTTCCCCTGGCCAGGGGGGAGAAAAACTGTTTTTT.

V gene TRBV11-2 combines with J gene TRBJ1-3; 7 nucleotides match TRBD1. Per germline, CDR1 SGHAT and CDR2 FQNNGV. V dropped 1 base and J dropped 6; count of bases not matched to a gene: 6. There are 15 residues in the CDR3. CDR3 nucleotide sequence: TGTGCCAGCAGCTTAGGGGACAGTACTGCAAACACCATATATTTT. Translating it yields CASSLGDSTANTIYF.

The genes are TRBV9 and TRBJ1-4; 7 bases fit TRBD1. Germline lookup yields CDR1 SGDLS and CDR2 YYNGEE. The J segment lost 8 bases and the V segment lost 3 bases, leaving 4 bases of the junction unmatched. The CDR3 extends over 13 amino acids. DNA of the CDR3: TGTGCCAGCAGCGCCGGGACAGCCGAAAAACTGTTTTTT. The encoded protein is CASSAGTAEKLFF.

This chain uses TRBV3-1 (or the pseudogene TRBV3-2) with TRBJ1-2, with D maybe TRBD1 (6 bases). Germline V gene sequence: CDR1 LGHDT, CDR2 YNNKEL (reference sequence). The V gene lost 0 bases and the J gene lost 4 bases, with 18 bases spanning the gap. The CDR3 has 17 residues. The CDR3 DNA reads TGTGCCAGCAGCCAAGATCTTCTACAGGGCGTCGCCTATGGCTACACCTTC. Its protein is CASSQDLLQGVAYGYTF.

The rearrangement uses TRBV19 and TRBJ1-2, with D perhaps matching TRBD1 (5 bases). V gave up 2 bases and J gave up 4 bases, with 14 bases separating them. This CDR3 is 15 amino acids long. CDR1 is LNHDA, CDR2 SQIVND, per germline (reference sequence). The CDR3 is CASSISGLQGYGYTF. The CDR3 nucleotides read TGTGCCAGTAGTATATCCGGGCTCCAGGGCTATGGCTACACCTTC.

The chain has TRBV7-9 and TRBJ1-6; D gene unclear. Trimming cost V 4 bases and J 7 bases, with 8 bases left between them. The germline V gene has CDR1 SEHNR and CDR2 FQNEAQ (reference sequence). The CDR3 spans 13 residues. CDR3: CASSSTKNSPLHF. The CDR3 DNA follows: TGTGCCAGCAGCTCTACTAAGAATTCACCCCTCCACTTT.

J is TRBJ1-2 and V is TRBV9; the D is unclear. CDR1 is SGDLS, CDR2 YYNGEE, per germline. This CDR3 comprises 15 residues. The germline V and J ends were trimmed by 3 bases and 7 bases, with 19 bases remaining between them. DNA of the CDR3: TGTGCCAGCAGCGCATACTTTTCCGGGGTATTTGGCTACACCTTC. Translation: CASSAYFSGVFGYTF.

V usage is TRBV24-1 and J usage is TRBJ1-5; 10 nucleotides agree with TRBD1. V gave up 0 bases and J gave up 3 bases; unmatched junction bases: 4. The CDR3 length is 17 residues. Per the germline V gene, CDR1 is KGHDR and CDR2 is SFDVKD. CDR3 protein: CATSDLGGTGDNQPQHF. CDR3 in DNA: TGTGCCACCAGTGATTTGGGTGGGACAGGGGACAATCAGCCCCAGCATTTT.

The chain links TRBV4-1 to TRBJ2-6; the D is unclear. Trimming shortened V by 4 bases and J by 2 bases, and 12 bases separated the two germline ends. The germline CDR1 and CDR2 sequences are MGHRA and YSYEKL. The CDR3 is 16 residues long. As DNA, the CDR3 is TGCGCCAGCAGCCGACCGACATCTCCTGGGGCCAACGTCCTGACTTTC. This encodes CASSRPTSPGANVLTF.

This clone was seen only once. The rearrangement uses TRBV9 and TRBJ1-2; D not resolved. The V gene lost 0 bases and the J gene lost 0 bases, with 6 bases spanning the gap. This CDR3 contains 14 residues. In germline, CDR1 is SGDLS, CDR2 YYNGEE. In DNA form, the CDR3 reads TGTGCCAGCAGCGTAGGGGCAGCTAACTATGGCTACACCTTC. Its protein is CASSVGAANYGYTF.

The chain carries TRBV28 and TRBJ1-5; D gene unclear. Deletions cut 4 bases from V and 0 bases from J, with 10 bases between. The CDR3 is 15 residues long. CDR1 is MDHEN and CDR2 is SYDVKM in the germline V gene. The CDR3 DNA reads as TGTGCCAGCAGTTCGCGCATTTATAGCAATCAGCCCCAGCATTTT. Its translation is CASSSRIYSNQPQHF.

The CDR3 protein is CASSPFGESPLSGNTIYF. DNA for the CDR3: TGTGCCAGCTCACCCTTCGGGGAAAGCCCTCTCTCTGGAAACACCATATATTTT. The chain carries TRBV18 and TRBJ1-3; D is unresolved. Germline assignment: CDR1 KGHSH and CDR2 LQKENI. The V gene lost 3 bases and the J gene lost 0 bases, with 18 bases spanning the gap. There are 18 residues in the CDR3.

J is TRBJ1-6 and V is TRBV9; the match to TRBD1 covers 9 bases. This CDR3 spans 15 amino acids. V shed 5 bases, J shed 7 bases, and the junction held 7 bases outside the gene matches. The V gene's germline CDR1 is SGDLS and CDR2 YYNGEE. This CDR3 reads CASRPTGTGNSPLHF. In DNA form, the CDR3 reads TGTGCCAGCAGGCCGACCGGGACAGGGAATTCACCCCTCCACTTT. Full variable domain (missing parts from reference TRBV9 and TRBJ1-6): DSGVTQTPKHLITATGQRVTLRCSPRSGDLSVYWYQQSLDQGLQFLIQYYNGEERAKGNILERFSAQQFPDLHSELNLSSLELGDSALYFCASRPTGTGNSPLHFGNGTRLTVT.